This TCR beta chain comes out of a study of control samples from healthy donors and cancer patients. Libraries were prepared by immunoSEQ multiplex PCR; TCRdb keeps only in-frame clonotypes and omits some of them. Of 30,000 to 35,000 clones listed, 86% are singletons. The CDR3 spans 15 residues. CDR1 is LNHNV, CDR2 YYDKDF, per germline (reference sequence). Trimming removed 0 bases from V and 7 bases from J, with 14 bases in between. This TCR came from a woman aged 40 to 49 with lung cancer. The V and J genes are TRBV15 and TRBJ2-3; D perhaps matches TRBD1 (7 bases). What was sequenced was PBMCs. Written as DNA, the CDR3 is TGTGCCACCAGCAGAGATGGCAGGGGGGCCCATACGCAGTATTTT. This gives the protein CATSRDGRGAHTQYF.